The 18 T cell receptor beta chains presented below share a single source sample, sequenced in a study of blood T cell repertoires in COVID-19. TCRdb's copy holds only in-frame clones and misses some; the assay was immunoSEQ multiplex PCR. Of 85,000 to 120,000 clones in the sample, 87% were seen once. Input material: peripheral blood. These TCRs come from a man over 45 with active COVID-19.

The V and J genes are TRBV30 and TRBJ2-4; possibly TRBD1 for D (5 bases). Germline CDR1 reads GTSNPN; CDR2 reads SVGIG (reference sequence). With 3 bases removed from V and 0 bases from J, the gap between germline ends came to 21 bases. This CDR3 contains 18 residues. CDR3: CAWSPGRVLTLAKNIQYF. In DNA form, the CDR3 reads TGTGCCTGGAGCCCTGGCAGGGTGTTAACCCTAGCCAAAAACATTCAGTACTTC.

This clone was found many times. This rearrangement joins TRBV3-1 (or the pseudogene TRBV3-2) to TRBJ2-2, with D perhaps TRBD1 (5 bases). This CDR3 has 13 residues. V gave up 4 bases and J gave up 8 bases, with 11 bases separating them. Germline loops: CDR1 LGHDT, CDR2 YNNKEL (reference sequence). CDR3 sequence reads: CASSLLRAGELFF. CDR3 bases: TGTGCCAGCAGCCTCCTCAGGGCTGGGGAGCTGTTTTTT.

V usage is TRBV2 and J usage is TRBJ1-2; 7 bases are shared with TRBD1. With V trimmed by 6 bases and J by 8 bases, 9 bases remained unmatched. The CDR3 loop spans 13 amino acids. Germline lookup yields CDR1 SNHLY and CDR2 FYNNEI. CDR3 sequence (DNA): TGTGCCAGCAGGGGGACAGAGCGGAGGGGCTACACCTTC. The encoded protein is CASRGTERRGYTF.

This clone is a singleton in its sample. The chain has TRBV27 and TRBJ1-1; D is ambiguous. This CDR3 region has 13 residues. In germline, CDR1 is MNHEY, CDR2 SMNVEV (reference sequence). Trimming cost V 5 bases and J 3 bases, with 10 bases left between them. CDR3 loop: CASSLGWDTEAFF. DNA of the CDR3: TGTGCCAGCAGTCTCGGGTGGGACACTGAAGCTTTCTTT.

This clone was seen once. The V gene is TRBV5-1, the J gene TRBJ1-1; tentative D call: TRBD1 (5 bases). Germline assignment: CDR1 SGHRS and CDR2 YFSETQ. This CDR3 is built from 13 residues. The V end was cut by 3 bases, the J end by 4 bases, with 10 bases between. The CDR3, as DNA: TGCGCCAGCAGCTACAGGTCTGGCACTGAAGCTTTCTTT. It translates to CASSYRSGTEAFF.

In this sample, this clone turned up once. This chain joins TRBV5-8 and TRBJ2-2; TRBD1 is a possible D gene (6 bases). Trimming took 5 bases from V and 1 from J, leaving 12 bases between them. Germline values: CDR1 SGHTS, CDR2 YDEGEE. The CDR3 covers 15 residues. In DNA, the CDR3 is TGTGCCAGCAGATATCAGGGACAGAACACCGGGGAGCTGTTTTTT. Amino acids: CASRYQGQNTGELFF.

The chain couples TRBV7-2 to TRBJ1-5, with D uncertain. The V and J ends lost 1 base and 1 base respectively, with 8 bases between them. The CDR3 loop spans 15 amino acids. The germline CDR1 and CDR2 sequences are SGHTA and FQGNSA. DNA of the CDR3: TGTGCCAGCAGCTTAGTGCACGGGAGCAATCAGCCCCAGCATTTT. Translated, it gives CASSLVHGSNQPQHF.

The CDR3 reads CASSPGQSYEQYF. Here the CDR3 DNA reads TGCGCCAGCAGTCCGGGACAGTCATACGAGCAGTACTTC. The chain recombines TRBV10-1 with TRBJ2-7; 7 nucleotides match TRBD1. The CDR3 is made up of 13 amino acids. Germline-derived CDR1 and CDR2 are WNHNN and SYGVQD (reference sequence). After removal of 5 bases from V and 4 bases from J, the junction contained 5 bases not matched to a gene.

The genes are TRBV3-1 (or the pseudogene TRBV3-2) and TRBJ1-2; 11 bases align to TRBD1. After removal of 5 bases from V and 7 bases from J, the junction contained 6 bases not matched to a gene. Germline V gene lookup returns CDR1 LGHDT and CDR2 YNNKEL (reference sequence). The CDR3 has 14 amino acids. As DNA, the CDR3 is TGTGCCAGCAGCATCGGGACAGGGGGTGTTGGCTACACCTTC. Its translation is CASSIGTGGVGYTF.

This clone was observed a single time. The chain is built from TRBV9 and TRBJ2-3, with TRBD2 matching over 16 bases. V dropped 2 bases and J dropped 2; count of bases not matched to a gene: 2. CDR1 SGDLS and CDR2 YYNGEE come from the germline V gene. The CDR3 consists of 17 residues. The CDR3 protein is CASSVGTSGGVTDTQYF. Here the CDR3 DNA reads TGTGCCAGCAGCGTCGGGACTAGCGGGGGGGTCACAGATACGCAGTATTTT.

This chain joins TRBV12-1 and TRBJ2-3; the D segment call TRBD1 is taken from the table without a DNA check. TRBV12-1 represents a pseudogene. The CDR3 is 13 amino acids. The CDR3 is CASSSRKGDTQYF. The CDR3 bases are TGTGCCAGCAGCTCTCGCAAGGGGGATACGCAGTATTTT.

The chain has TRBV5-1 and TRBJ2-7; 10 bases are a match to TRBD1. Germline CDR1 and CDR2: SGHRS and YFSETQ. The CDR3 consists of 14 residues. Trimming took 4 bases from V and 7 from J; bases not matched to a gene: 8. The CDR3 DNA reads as TGCGCCAGCAGCCCTAGACAGGGGGCGGGTGAGCAGTACTTC. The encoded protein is CASSPRQGAGEQYF. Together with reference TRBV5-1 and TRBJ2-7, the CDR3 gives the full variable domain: KAGVTQTPRYLIKTRGQQVTLSCSPISGHRSVSWYQQTPGQGLQFLFEYFSETQRNKGNFPGRFSGRQFSNSRSEMNVSTLELGDSALYLCASSPRQGAGEQYFGPGTRLTVT.

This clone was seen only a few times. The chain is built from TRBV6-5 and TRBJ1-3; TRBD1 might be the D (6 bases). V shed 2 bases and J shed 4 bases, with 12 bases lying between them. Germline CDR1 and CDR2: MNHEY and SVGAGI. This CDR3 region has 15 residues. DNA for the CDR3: TGTGCCAGCAGTTACGGGCAGGGGCAGGGAAACACCATATATTTT. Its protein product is CASSYGQGQGNTIYF.

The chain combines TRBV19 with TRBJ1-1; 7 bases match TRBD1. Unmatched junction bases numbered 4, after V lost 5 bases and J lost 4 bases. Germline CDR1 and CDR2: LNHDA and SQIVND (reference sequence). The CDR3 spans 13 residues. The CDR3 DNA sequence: TGTGCCAGTAGTCCGAGGACAGGCACTGAAGCTTTCTTT. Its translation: CASSPRTGTEAFF. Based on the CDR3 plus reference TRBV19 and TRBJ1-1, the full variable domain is DGGITQSPKYLFRKEGQNVTLSCEQNLNHDAMYWYRQDPGQGLRLIYYSQIVNDFQKGDIAEGYSVSREKKESFPLTVTSAQKNPTAFYLCASSPRTGTEAFFGQGTRLTVV.

The chain's CDR3 is CASSYGGTAKNIQYF. The CDR3 nucleotides read TGTGCCAGCAGTTACGGGGGGACAGCCAAAAACATTCAGTACTTC. The chain carries TRBV6-2 or TRBV6-3 and TRBJ2-4; D might be TRBD2 (6 bases). V lost 2 bases, J lost 0 bases, and 8 bases lay in between. From germline, CDR1 is MNHEY and CDR2 SVGEGT. This CDR3 is built from 15 residues.

The CDR3 coding sequence is TGTGCCAGCAGCTTAGCACTAGCGGGCAACAATGAGCAGTTCTTC. Translating gives CASSLALAGNNEQFF. The chain has TRBV11-2 and TRBJ2-1; the match to TRBD2 covers 9 bases. Trimming at V came to 1 base and at J to 5 bases, leaving 3 bases not matched to a gene. Germline loops: CDR1 SGHAT, CDR2 FQNNGV. This CDR3 contains 15 residues.

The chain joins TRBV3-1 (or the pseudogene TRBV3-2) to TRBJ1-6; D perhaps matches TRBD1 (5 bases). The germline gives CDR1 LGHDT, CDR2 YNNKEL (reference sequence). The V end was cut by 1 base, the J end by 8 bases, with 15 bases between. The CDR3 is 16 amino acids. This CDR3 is CASSQGYGGTDSPLHF. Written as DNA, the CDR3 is TGTGCCAGCAGCCAAGGGTACGGAGGGACGGATTCACCCCTCCACTTT.

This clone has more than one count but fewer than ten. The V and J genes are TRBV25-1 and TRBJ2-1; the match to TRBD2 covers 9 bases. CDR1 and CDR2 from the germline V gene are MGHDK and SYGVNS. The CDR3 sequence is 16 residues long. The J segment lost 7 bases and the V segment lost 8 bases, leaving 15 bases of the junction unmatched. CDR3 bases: TGTGCCAGCTGCCCCCTAGGCGGGGGGGCCCTTAATGAGCAGTTCTTC. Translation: CASCPLGGGALNEQFF.